The 10 T cell receptor beta chains in this list originate from one sample, sequenced in a study of PD-1 blockade in classical Hodgkin lymphoma. Noted time point: cycle 4 day 1 (C4D1), after less than 7 weeks of nivolumab. With no exception, relapse followed autologous stem cell transplantation in all patients, and brentuximab vedotin exposure varied. Assay used: immunoSEQ multiplex PCR; TCRdb lists only in-frame clones, some missing. Among roughly 50,000 clones listed, around nine tenths were seen once. The material sequenced was peripheral blood mononuclear cells (PBMCs), taken before the fourth cycle of nivolumab. All receptors derive from a human donor with classical Hodgkin lymphoma.

The rearrangement joins TRBV27 to TRBJ2-1, with 10 nucleotides matching TRBD2. Germline lookup yields CDR1 MNHEY and CDR2 SMNVEV (reference sequence). V lost 5 bases to trimming and J lost 5 bases; unmatched junction nucleotides: 12. The CDR3 runs to 17 residues. The CDR3 sequence: CASSLSETSGSDNEQFF. The CDR3 DNA reads TGTGCCAGCAGTCTTTCGGAGACTAGCGGGTCCGACAATGAGCAGTTCTTC.

This sequence joins TRBV7-2 and TRBJ2-1; 9 bases map to TRBD1. Trimming at V came to 5 bases and at J to 9 bases, leaving 11 bases not matched to a gene. The CDR3 contains 15 residues. CDR1 is SGHTA, CDR2 FQGNSA, per germline. CDR3 DNA: TGTGCCAGCAGCCGACGGACAGGGGATCTCTTTGAGCAGTTCTTC. Translating gives CASSRRTGDLFEQFF.

The chain couples TRBV7-9 to TRBJ2-5; D possibly corresponds to TRBD2 (6 bases). The V gene lost 5 bases and the J gene lost 5 bases, with 15 bases spanning the gap. The germline V gene has CDR1 SEHNR and CDR2 FQNEAQ (reference sequence). The CDR3 is made up of 14 amino acids. The CDR3 sequence: CASSLLEGWETQYF. The CDR3, as DNA: TGTGCCAGCAGCCTTCTGGAGGGCTGGGAGACCCAGTACTTC.

The chain links TRBV7-9 to TRBJ2-1, with TRBD2 matching 12 bases. V lost 1 base and J lost 8; bases outside the gene matches: 9. CDR3 length: 17 residues. Germline V gene sequence: CDR1 SEHNR, CDR2 FQNEAQ (reference sequence). The chain's CDR3 is CASSLGASGRVGHEQFF. The CDR3 DNA follows: TGTGCCAGCAGCTTAGGGGCTAGCGGGAGGGTAGGTCATGAGCAGTTCTTC.

This clone was counted once. V is TRBV7-9 and J is TRBJ2-2, with D possibly TRBD2 on 6 matching bases. Germline CDR1 and CDR2: SEHNR and FQNEAQ (reference sequence). The CDR3 extends over 17 amino acids. Trimming cost V 5 bases and J 4 bases, with 20 bases left between them. This chain's CDR3 is CASSPGTAGWGTGELFF. The CDR3, as DNA: TGTGCCAGCAGCCCCGGGACTGCCGGATGGGGCACCGGGGAGCTGTTTTTT.

This clone was detected a few times. The chain employs TRBV19 and TRBJ2-7; a possible D gene is TRBD2 (5 bases). Germline-derived CDR1 and CDR2 are LNHDA and SQIVND (reference sequence). The V and J ends lost 6 bases and 5 bases respectively, with 11 bases between them. This CDR3 is built from 12 residues. CDR3: CASRGGKDEQYF. The CDR3 DNA reads TGTGCCAGTAGAGGAGGAAAGGACGAGCAGTACTTC.

The chain is built from TRBV10-3 and TRBJ2-2; TRBD1 matches 8 bases. V shed 7 bases, J shed 2 bases, and the junction held 9 bases outside the gene matches. Germline values: CDR1 ENHRY, CDR2 SYGVKD. The CDR3 spans 16 residues. CDR3 amino acids: CAITPGTGVNTGELFF. The CDR3 DNA reads as TGTGCCATCACCCCGGGGACAGGTGTTAACACCGGGGAGCTGTTTTTT.

The V and J genes are TRBV2 and TRBJ2-1; TRBD2 matches at 7 bases. The ends lost 6 bases at V and 12 bases at J; junction bases unmatched: 11. The CDR3 runs 13 residues. The germline gives CDR1 SNHLY, CDR2 FYNNEI. CDR3 loop: CASRSAGLDGQFF. CDR3 DNA sequence: TGTGCCAGCAGGTCCGCCGGACTAGACGGGCAGTTCTTC.

The V gene is TRBV28, the J gene TRBJ1-1; the D gene is possibly TRBD1 (5 bases). CDR1 MDHEN and CDR2 SYDVKM come from the germline V gene. Deletions cut 3 bases from V and 1 base from J, with 15 bases between. There are 16 residues in the CDR3. The CDR3 sequence: CASSFVLRAANTEAFF. In DNA, the CDR3 is TGTGCCAGCAGTTTTGTTCTCAGGGCCGCGAACACTGAAGCTTTCTTT.

This clone is labeled medium-sized. The chain couples TRBV7-9 to TRBJ2-1, with a weak D call TRBD2 (7 bases). V was cut by 5 bases and J by 9 bases, with 17 bases left in between. CDR1 and CDR2 (germline): SEHNR, FQNEAQ (reference sequence). This CDR3 is built from 14 residues. The CDR3 sequence is CASSGGGAGGEQFF. The CDR3 DNA is TGTGCCAGCAGCGGCGGGGGCGCGGGCGGTGAGCAGTTCTTC.